This T cell receptor beta chain stems from a study of cytomegalovirus exposure and HLA in healthy donors. Germline assignment: CDR1 SGHRS and CDR2 YFSETQ. The CDR3 is made up of 14 amino acids. V dropped 6 bases and J dropped 6 bases, with 15 bases sitting between them. About this clone itself: Its matching antigen is unknown.

Study findings and constraints: A later analysis found most CMV-associated TCR beta chains apparently HLA-restricted.

Amplification used 60 Vbeta primers and 13 Jbeta primers. Method: immunoSEQ multiplex PCR; TCRdb's copy keeps in-frame clones and lacks some. The sample holds some 170,000 clones; 70% to 85% are singletons and the top ten take about 2%. The receptor comes from a man aged 40-49 years in good health and CMV-seronegative. The genes are TRBV5-1 and TRBJ2-2, with a tentative D call TRBD1 (6 bases). The sequencing input was PBMCs. The CDR3 region is CASIAGAWSGELFF. Here the CDR3 DNA reads TGCGCCAGCATCGCAGGGGCCTGGTCCGGGGAGCTGTTTTTT.